Included here is one TCR beta chain sequence, with context. This clonotype has a count of ten or more. The antigen it binds to is not known. No much larger clone exists at a distance of one base, and base qualities are not known. Library generation was performed with PCR. The listed sequencing device is Illumina HiSeq 2500. TCR libraries were prepared with molecular barcoding, using unique molecular identifiers to normalize TCRbeta repertoire quantification. TCRdb cleaned the public reads at Q25 with fastp, built clones with MiXCR and kept in-frame beta chains. A single entry per CDR3 protein holds the most common genes and DNA from its merged rows. The sample yields 44,000 or so distinct CDR3 sequences; about 9% were counted once. The top ten clones comprise about 25% of the sample. The sample comes from a study of T-cell reconstitution after alpha-beta-depleted transplantation in children (dated by TCRdb to between 2015 and 2016). Turning to the overall study: Using TCR repertoire profiling, the study followed T-cell immune reconstitution in a quantitative way in children after TCRalphabeta/CD19-depleted allogeneic hematopoietic cell transplantation.

Its CDR3 holds 17 amino acids, cysteine through phenylalanine. The kept DNA is CDR3 alone, 51 bases in frame from the first base. From V the trimming removes 3 bases and from J it removes 6 bases, while the gene matches leave 7 bases of the junction unaccounted for. Reading the label with the study, this specimen's time point is: day 60 (about 2 months) after transplantation. The treatment or condition label on this specimen signifies: allogeneic hematopoietic cell transplantation with graft depleted of TCRalphabeta T cells and CD19 B cells. The children who served as transplant recipients had been given grafts of TCRalphabeta/CD19-depleted allogeneic hematopoietic cells. The study at large found these results: In some patients, high TCRbeta diversity at day 60 was attributed to recipient T cells and intrathymic progenitors that had survived conditioning. The frequencies of hyperexpanded clones fell over the following months, and after one year, T-cell counts and TCRbeta diversity were mostly attributed to newly produced T cells. Apparently early alphabetaT-cell count recovery about two months after transplant reportedly relied on only several hundred rapidly expanded clones derived from non-depleted graft cells.

This receptor chain uses TRBV12-3 or TRBV12-4 and TRBJ2-4, and 14 junction bases match TRBD2. The material sequenced was PBMCs, mostly from graft donor cells, taken 60 days after TCRalphabeta/CD19-depleted stem cell transplant. This TCR was recovered from a male patient aged 2-15 years who had a stem cell transplant for chronic granulomatous disease, so the T cells may come from the graft donor. The bases read TGTGCCAGCAGTTTCGGACTAGCGGGAGGAAGGGGAAACATTCAGTACTTC. This codes for CASSFGLAGGRGNIQYF.